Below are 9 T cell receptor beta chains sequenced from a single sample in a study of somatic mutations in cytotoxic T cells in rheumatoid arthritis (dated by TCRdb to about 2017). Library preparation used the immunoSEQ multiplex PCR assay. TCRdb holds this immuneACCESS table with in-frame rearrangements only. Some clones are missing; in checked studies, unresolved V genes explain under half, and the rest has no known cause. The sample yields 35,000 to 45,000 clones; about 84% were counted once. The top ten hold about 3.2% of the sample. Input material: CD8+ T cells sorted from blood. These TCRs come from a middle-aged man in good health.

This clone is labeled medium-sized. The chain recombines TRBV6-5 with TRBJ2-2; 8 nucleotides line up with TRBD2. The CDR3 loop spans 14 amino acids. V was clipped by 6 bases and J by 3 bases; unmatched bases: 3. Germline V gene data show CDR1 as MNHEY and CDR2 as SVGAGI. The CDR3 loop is CASRPGGDTGELFF. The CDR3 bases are TGTGCCAGCAGACCGGGGGGGGACACCGGGGAGCTGTTTTTT.

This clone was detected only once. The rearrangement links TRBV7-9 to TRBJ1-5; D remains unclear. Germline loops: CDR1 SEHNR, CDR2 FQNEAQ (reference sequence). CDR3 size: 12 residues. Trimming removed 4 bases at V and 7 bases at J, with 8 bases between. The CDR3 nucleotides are TGTGCCAGCAGCTCGTTGGGGCAGCCCCAGCATTTT. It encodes CASSSLGQPQHF.

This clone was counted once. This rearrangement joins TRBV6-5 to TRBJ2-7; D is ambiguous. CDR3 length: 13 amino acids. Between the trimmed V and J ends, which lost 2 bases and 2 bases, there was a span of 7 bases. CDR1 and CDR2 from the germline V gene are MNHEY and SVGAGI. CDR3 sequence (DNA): TGTGCCAGCAGTTACGAAAATGCCTACGAGCAGTACTTC. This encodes CASSYENAYEQYF.

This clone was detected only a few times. In nucleotides, the CDR3 is TGTGCCAGCAGCTCGGACGGACTCAATCAGCCCCAGCATTTT. The encoded protein is CASSSDGLNQPQHF. This chain links TRBV6-5 with TRBJ1-5; no definite D call. The CDR3 has 14 amino acids. The V end was cut by 6 bases, the J end by 3 bases, with 12 bases between. Germline CDR1 is MNHEY and CDR2 is SVGAGI.

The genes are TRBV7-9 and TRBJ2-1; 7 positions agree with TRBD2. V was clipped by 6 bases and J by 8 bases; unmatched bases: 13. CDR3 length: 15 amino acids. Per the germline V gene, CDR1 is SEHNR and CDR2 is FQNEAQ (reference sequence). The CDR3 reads CASSRQGGPRDEQFF. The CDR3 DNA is TGTGCCAGCAGTCGGCAGGGAGGGCCCAGGGATGAGCAGTTCTTC. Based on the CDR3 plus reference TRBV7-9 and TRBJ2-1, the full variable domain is DTGVSQNPRHKITKRGQNVTFRCDPISEHNRLYWYRQTLGQGPEFLTYFQNEAQLEKSRLLSDRFSAERPKGSFSTLEIQRTEQGDSAMYLCASSRQGGPRDEQFFGPGTRLTVL.

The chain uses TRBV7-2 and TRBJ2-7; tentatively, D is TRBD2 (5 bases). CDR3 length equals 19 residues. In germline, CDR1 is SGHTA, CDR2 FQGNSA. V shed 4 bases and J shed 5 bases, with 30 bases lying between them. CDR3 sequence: CASSSPKGVTRQSWDEQYF. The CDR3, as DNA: TGTGCCAGCAGCTCCCCTAAAGGCGTCACTAGGCAGAGTTGGGACGAGCAGTACTTC.

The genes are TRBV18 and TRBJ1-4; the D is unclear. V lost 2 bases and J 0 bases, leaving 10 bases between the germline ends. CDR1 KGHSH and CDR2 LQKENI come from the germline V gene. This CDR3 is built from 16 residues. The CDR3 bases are TGTGCCAGCTCACCATTCCCAGCAACAACTAATGAAAAACTGTTTTTT. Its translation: CASSPFPATTNEKLFF.

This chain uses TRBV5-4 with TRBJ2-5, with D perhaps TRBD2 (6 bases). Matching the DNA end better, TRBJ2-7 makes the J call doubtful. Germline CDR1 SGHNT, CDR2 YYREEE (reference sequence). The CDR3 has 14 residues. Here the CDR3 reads CASSLGLGSYEQYF. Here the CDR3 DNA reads TGTGCCAGCAGCTTGGGACTAGGCTCCTACGAGCAGTACTTC.

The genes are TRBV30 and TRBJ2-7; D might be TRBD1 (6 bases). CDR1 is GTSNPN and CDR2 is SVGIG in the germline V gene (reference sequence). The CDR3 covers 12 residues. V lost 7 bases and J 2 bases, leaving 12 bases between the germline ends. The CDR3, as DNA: TGTGCCTTGGGGGACACCACCTACGAGCAGTACTTC. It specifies CALGDTTYEQYF. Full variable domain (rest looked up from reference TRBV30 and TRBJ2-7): SQTIHQWPATLVQPVGSPLSLECTVEGTSNPNLYWYRQAAGRGLQLLFYSVGIGQISSEVPQNLSASRPQDRQFILSSKKLLLSDSGFYLCALGDTTYEQYFGPGTRLTVT.